The 27 T cell receptor beta chains reported below all come from one sample, sequenced in a study of cytomegalovirus exposure and HLA in healthy donors (dated by TCRdb to 2015 to 2018). Library generation was performed with the immunoSEQ multiplex PCR assay. For the multiplex PCR, a mixture combining 60 forward primers for TCR Vbeta segments and 13 reverse primers for TCR Jbeta segments was used. TCRdb provides this immuneACCESS table in a form limited to in-frame rearrangements. Some clones are lacking; in checked studies, under half of them reflect an unresolved V gene, and why the rest are absent is not known. The sample has just over 150,000 clones on record, around 76% of them singletons. The top ten constitute about 2% of the sample. Sample: PBMCs. These receptor sequences come from a female donor in good health and CMV-seronegative.

This sequence joins TRBV9 and TRBJ2-3, with D maybe TRBD2 (5 bases). With 0 bases removed from V and 4 bases from J, the gap between germline ends came to 9 bases. Germline V gene data show CDR1 as SGDLS and CDR2 as YYNGEE. The CDR3 totals 14 residues. For the CDR3, the DNA is TGTGCCAGCAGCGTAGACGAGGGTTCAGATACGCAGTATTTT. Protein product: CASSVDEGSDTQYF.

The chain uses TRBV6-5 and TRBJ1-6, with TRBD1 matching over 10 bases. The germline V gene has CDR1 MNHEY and CDR2 SVGAGI. The junction had 5 bases not matched to a gene; V was cut back by 7 bases and J by 5 bases. CDR3 length equals 15 residues. The CDR3 here is CASIYGQGDNSPLHF. The CDR3 coding sequence is TGTGCCAGCATTTATGGACAGGGGGATAATTCACCCCTCCACTTT.

This clone was picked up a small number of times. CDR3 coding DNA: TGTGCCAGCATGGCGGACAGGGTGTTACGAAACACCATATATTTT. This gives the protein CASMADRVLRNTIYF. The rearrangement links TRBV2 to TRBJ1-3; 8 bases are a match to TRBD1. This CDR3 spans 15 amino acids. V trimming: 7 bases; J trimming: 5 bases; junction bases outside the gene matches: 10. CDR1 SNHLY and CDR2 FYNNEI come from the germline V gene.

This clone was observed a handful of times. This chain uses TRBV11-2 with TRBJ2-7; TRBD1 matches 7 bases. The CDR3 totals 15 residues. From germline, CDR1 is SGHAT and CDR2 FQNNGV. V trimming: 1 base; J trimming: 3 bases; junction bases outside the gene matches: 6. The CDR3 protein is CASSLATGVLYEQYF. The DNA of the CDR3 is TGTGCCAGCAGCTTAGCTACAGGGGTCCTCTACGAGCAGTACTTC. Full variable domain (rest looked up from reference TRBV11-2 and TRBJ2-7): EAGVAQSPRYKIIEKRQSVAFWCNPISGHATLYWYQQILGQGPKLLIQFQNNGVVDDSQLPKDRFSAERLKGVDSTLKIQPAKLEDSAVYLCASSLATGVLYEQYFGPGTRLTVT.

This sequence joins TRBV7-2 and TRBJ1-2; 8 positions match TRBD1. The length of the CDR3 is 15 residues. The J segment lost 2 bases and the V segment lost 8 bases, leaving 10 bases of the junction unmatched. Germline V gene sequence: CDR1 SGHTA, CDR2 FQGNSA. The CDR3 region is CASLSSGGENYGYTF. CDR3 sequence (DNA): TGTGCCAGCTTATCATCAGGGGGCGAGAACTATGGCTACACCTTC.

The rearrangement uses TRBV5-1 and TRBJ2-5, with 8 bases identical to TRBD1. Gene TRBJ2-7 matches the end of the DNA better, so the J call may be wrong. Germline CDR1 is SGHRS and CDR2 is YFSETQ. This CDR3 has 15 amino acids. The CDR3 nucleotides read TGCGCCAGCAGCTCCGGACAGGGCTTTCGCTACGAGCAGTACTTC. It is translated as CASSSGQGFRYEQYF.

This chain links TRBV6-6 with TRBJ1-1; 10 nucleotides line up with TRBD1. Germline CDR1 is MNHNY and CDR2 is SVGAGI (reference sequence). The CDR3 extends over 14 amino acids. Unmatched junction bases numbered 4, after V lost 6 bases and J lost 3 bases. CDR3: CASSIGTGDTEAFF. The CDR3 DNA reads as TGTGCCAGCAGCATAGGGACAGGGGACACTGAAGCTTTCTTT.

The V call is TRBV30, the J call TRBJ1-2; TRBD1 might be the D (6 bases). Trimming removed 0 bases from V and 4 bases from J, with 9 bases in between. This CDR3 is built from 13 residues. Looked up from germline, CDR1 is GTSNPN and CDR2 is SVGIG (reference sequence). CDR3: CAWSVGAVYGYTF. The CDR3 nucleotides read TGTGCCTGGAGTGTGGGGGCGGTCTATGGCTACACCTTC.

The chain joins TRBV5-6 to TRBJ1-6; D ambiguous. There are 17 residues in the CDR3. CDR1 is SGHDT and CDR2 is YYEEEE in the germline V gene. The ends were cut back, 3 bases at V and 2 bases at J, with 15 bases in the middle. CDR3 amino acids: CASSYNPHTTYNSPLHF. The CDR3 DNA reads TGTGCCAGCAGCTACAACCCTCATACCACCTATAATTCACCCCTCCACTTT.

V is TRBV10-3 and J is TRBJ2-6; TRBD1 aligns across 9 bases. The germline V gene encodes CDR1 ENHRY and CDR2 SYGVKD. The CDR3 loop spans 16 amino acids. Trimming took 7 bases from V and 4 from J; bases not matched to a gene: 8. CDR3 residues: CAIMRDRVAGANVLTF. CDR3 in DNA: TGTGCCATCATGCGGGACAGGGTAGCGGGGGCCAACGTCCTGACTTTC.

Here the CDR3 DNA reads TGTGCCAGTAGTATGTCTAGCGGGAGGGCGAGCACCGGGGAGCTGTTTTTT. This encodes CASSMSSGRASTGELFF. The rearrangement uses TRBV19 and TRBJ2-2; 12 positions agree with TRBD2. The junction had 6 bases not matched to a gene; V was cut back by 3 bases and J by 4 bases. CDR1 and CDR2 from the germline V gene are LNHDA and SQIVND (reference sequence). CDR3 size: 17 residues.

The rearrangement links TRBV28 to TRBJ2-1; D is uncertain. V dropped 4 bases and J dropped 2 bases, with 15 bases sitting between them. The CDR3 contains 16 residues. Germline CDR1 MDHEN, CDR2 SYDVKM. The CDR3 spells CASSSTQIETYNEQFF. The CDR3 region has the DNA TGTGCCAGCAGTTCCACACAAATCGAAACCTACAATGAGCAGTTCTTC.

V gene TRBV6-6 combines with J gene TRBJ2-7; TRBD2 agrees at 8 bases. Germline V gene sequence: CDR1 MNHNY, CDR2 SVGAGI (reference sequence). V was pared by 2 bases and J by 5 bases, with 8 bases of the junction left unmatched. This CDR3 comprises 15 residues. CDR3 amino acids: CASSYRSGRPDEQYF. CDR3 in DNA: TGTGCCAGCAGTTACCGGAGCGGGAGACCCGACGAGCAGTACTTC.

This chain joins TRBV2 and TRBJ2-3; 13 nucleotides line up with TRBD2. The CDR3 spans 14 residues. Looked up from germline, CDR1 is SNHLY and CDR2 is FYNNEI. Trimming cost V 4 bases and J 6 bases; bases outside gene matches: 1. DNA of the CDR3: TGTGCCAGCAGTGGGACTAGCGGGAGCGATACGCAGTATTTT. Translating it yields CASSGTSGSDTQYF.

The chain links TRBV6-1 to TRBJ2-3, with TRBD2 matching 8 bases. Trimming took 6 bases from V and 2 from J; bases not matched to a gene: 4. CDR1 is MNHNS, CDR2 SASEGT, per germline. The length of the CDR3 is 14 residues. CDR3 residues: CASSVAGLTDTQYF. The DNA for the CDR3 is TGTGCCAGCAGCGTAGCGGGACTCACAGATACGCAGTATTTT.

The genes are TRBV30 and TRBJ1-1, with D perhaps TRBD1 (6 bases). CDR3 length: 13 residues. Trimming removed 2 bases from V and 4 bases from J, with 11 bases in between. CDR1 is GTSNPN and CDR2 is SVGIG in the germline V gene (reference sequence). The CDR3 DNA follows: TGTGCCTGGAGTAACAGGGATAGCACTGAAGCTTTCTTT. Protein: CAWSNRDSTEAFF.

The V and J genes are TRBV6-1 and TRBJ1-2; D is uncertain. Germline V gives CDR1 MNHNS, CDR2 SASEGT. The CDR3 covers 13 residues. V lost 1 base, J lost 6 bases, and 9 bases lay in between. This CDR3 is CASSEGLRNGYTF. The CDR3 nucleotides read TGTGCCAGCAGTGAAGGTCTCAGAAATGGCTACACCTTC.

V usage is TRBV5-1 and J usage is TRBJ2-1; D perhaps matches TRBD1 (6 bases). The CDR3 covers 15 residues. The V gene's germline CDR1 is SGHRS and CDR2 YFSETQ. V shed 5 bases and J shed 5 bases, with 17 bases lying between them. The DNA of the CDR3 is TGCGCCAGCAGTTCCGGGACAAGGACCGACAATGAGCAGTTCTTC. As protein: CASSSGTRTDNEQFF. The full variable domain, in which reference TRBV5-1 and TRBJ2-1 provide the parts outside the CDR3, is KAGVTQTPRYLIKTRGQQVTLSCSPISGHRSVSWYQQTPGQGLQFLFEYFSETQRNKGNFPGRFSGRQFSNSRSEMNVSTLELGDSALYLCASSSGTRTDNEQFFGPGTRLTVL.

The rearrangement uses TRBV5-1 and TRBJ1-2; unclear D gene. CDR1 and CDR2 from the germline V gene are SGHRS and YFSETQ. This CDR3 has 13 residues. The V end was cut by 4 bases, the J end by 4 bases, with 11 bases between. The CDR3 here is CASSPDTTYGYTF. CDR3 bases: TGCGCCAGCAGCCCCGACACGACCTATGGCTACACCTTC. Looking up the rest from reference TRBV5-1 and TRBJ1-2 gives the full variable domain: KAGVTQTPRYLIKTRGQQVTLSCSPISGHRSVSWYQQTPGQGLQFLFEYFSETQRNKGNFPGRFSGRQFSNSRSEMNVSTLELGDSALYLCASSPDTTYGYTFGSGTRLTVV.

The rearrangement uses TRBV2 and TRBJ2-1; 7 positions agree with TRBD1. The J segment lost 7 bases and the V segment lost 7 bases, leaving 7 bases of the junction unmatched. Per the germline V gene, CDR1 is SNHLY and CDR2 is FYNNEI. The CDR3 has 13 amino acids. CDR3 in DNA: TGTGCCAGCAATGAGGGGGCGCGGAATGAGCAGTTCTTC. Protein: CASNEGARNEQFF.

This sequence joins TRBV10-3 and TRBJ2-7; 10 bases are shared with TRBD1. The germline gives CDR1 ENHRY, CDR2 SYGVKD. This CDR3 comprises 13 residues. Losses at the gene ends were 7 bases for V and 7 bases for J; bases not matched to a gene: 7. The CDR3 reads CAITDRGHMEQYF. The DNA of the CDR3 is TGTGCCATCACCGACAGGGGGCATATGGAGCAGTACTTC.

The rearrangement links TRBV7-9 to TRBJ2-2; 12 bases are a match to TRBD2. Unmatched junction bases numbered 5, after V lost 5 bases and J lost 1 base. Germline V lookup: CDR1 SEHNR, CDR2 FQNEAQ (reference sequence). The CDR3 has 17 amino acids. CDR3 amino acids: CASSGTSGRMNTGELFF. DNA for the CDR3: TGTGCCAGCAGCGGAACTAGCGGGAGGATGAACACCGGGGAGCTGTTTTTT.

The chain couples TRBV5-6 to TRBJ1-1, with D unresolved. V was clipped by 4 bases and J by 0 bases, with 16 bases between them. CDR1 is SGHDT, CDR2 YYEEEE, per germline. CDR3 length: 16 residues. The CDR3: CASSPLGEGMNTEAFF. The CDR3 coding sequence is TGTGCCAGCAGCCCCCTTGGCGAGGGCATGAACACTGAAGCTTTCTTT.

The V call is TRBV13, the J call TRBJ2-3; possibly TRBD1 for D (6 bases). The CDR3 loop spans 14 amino acids. Germline CDR1 PRHDT, CDR2 FYEKMQ (reference sequence). Trimming took 4 bases from V and 5 from J, leaving 13 bases between them. The CDR3 region has the DNA TGTGCCAGCAGCTCGAACTTGGGACAAGATACGCAGTATTTT. It yields the protein CASSSNLGQDTQYF.

CDR3 region: CAISESNTGVEAFF. The DNA of the CDR3 is TGTGCCATCAGTGAGTCGAATACAGGTGTTGAAGCTTTCTTT. The chain combines TRBV10-3 with TRBJ1-1; D might be TRBD1 (5 bases). Trimming left V 0 bases short and J 7 bases short, with 12 bases between. CDR1 is ENHRY and CDR2 is SYGVKD in the germline V gene. The CDR3 loop spans 14 amino acids.

The V call is TRBV7-3, the J call TRBJ1-2, with a tentative D call TRBD1 (6 bases). This CDR3 is 15 amino acids long. V was pared by 5 bases and J by 5 bases, with 18 bases between. Per the germline V gene, CDR1 is SGHTA and CDR2 is FQGTGA. The CDR3 bases are TGTGCCAGCAGCCCTTACTCCGGGACACCGTATGGCTACACCTTC. It encodes CASSPYSGTPYGYTF.

This sequence joins TRBV7-9 and TRBJ2-5, with 12 bases aligning to TRBD2. The CDR3 loop spans 17 amino acids. Unmatched junction bases numbered 9, after V lost 5 bases and J lost 2 bases. Germline V gene lookup returns CDR1 SEHNR and CDR2 FQNEAQ (reference sequence). DNA for the CDR3: TGTGCCAGCAGCCTCCGGACTAGCGGGACCGCACAAGAGACCCAGTACTTC. Amino acid sequence: CASSLRTSGTAQETQYF.